The subject of this entry is one TCR beta chain. This specimen comes from a study of OX40 agonist ivuxolimab in advanced cancers. Overall study context: Hepatocellular carcinoma, melanoma, renal cell or head and neck cancer affected the dose-escalation patients.

V shed 5 bases and J 1 base; nucleotides not matched to a gene: 6. Germline CDR1 and CDR2: WNHNN and SYGVQD (reference sequence). CDR3 length: 16 residues. Profiled with immunoSEQ multiplex PCR; TCRdb holds only in-frame clones, not every one. The sample yields 73,000 or so clones, 80% to 95% seen once. The V gene is TRBV10-1, the J gene TRBJ2-7, with 12 bases fitting TRBD2. This clonotype was sampled from an adult with an advanced solid tumor such as melanoma, head and neck, liver or kidney cancer. The sequencing here drew on CD4+ or CD8+ T cells sorted from blood, taken in a trial of the OX40 agonist ivuxolimab. DNA for the CDR3: TGCGCCAGCAGTAGTACTAGCGGGGGGCCGTCCTACGAGCAGTACTTC. Translated, it gives CASSSTSGGPSYEQYF.